This is a list of T cell receptor beta chains from one sample in a study of blood T cell repertoires in COVID-19. Repertoires were generated with immunoSEQ multiplex PCR, while TCRdb's copy carries only in-frame clones and drops some. The sample yields about 200,000 clones, around 82% seen once. Source material: PBMCs or T cells enriched from blood (not recorded which). The receptor set was obtained from a woman between 50 and 59 years old with acute COVID-19. CDR3s include the opening cysteine and the closing phenylalanine or tryptophan. D genes are given only for firm matches. Size tells how often a clone was seen (once, few, many) or the class of an expanded clone, and some rows leave it out.

d_call	v_call	clone_size	j_call	cdr3_length	cdr3_aa	cdr3_nt
TRBD1	TRBV5-1	-	TRBJ1-3	14	CASSLGTGGNTIYF	TGCGCCAGCAGCTTGGGGACAGGGGGAAACACCATATATTTT
-	TRBV14	few	TRBJ2-1	16	CASSQDETDSYNEQFF	TGTGCCAGCAGCCAAGACGAGACTGACTCCTACAATGAGCAGTTCTTC
-	TRBV10-3	-	TRBJ1-1	15	CAISEPGHPNTEAFF	TGTGCCATCAGTGAGCCGGGACACCCGAACACTGAAGCTTTCTTT
TRBD1	TRBV7-7	-	TRBJ2-2	16	CASSLQGAGVTGELFF	TGTGCCAGCAGCTTACAGGGGGCAGGAGTTACCGGGGAGCTGTTTTTT
-	TRBV20-1	-	TRBJ1-2	12	CSASEDSYGYTF	TGCAGTGCTAGTGAGGACAGCTATGGCTACACCTTC
-	TRBV30	few	TRBJ1-3	14	CAWKLLYSGNTIYF	TGTGCCTGGAAGTTACTTTACTCTGGAAACACCATATATTTT
TRBD1	TRBV7-2	-	TRBJ2-4	16	CASSFGQGLAKNIQYF	TGTGCCAGCAGTTTTGGACAGGGATTAGCCAAAAACATTCAGTACTTC
TRBD1	TRBV11-2	-	TRBJ1-4	15	CASSLQGTGNEKLFF	TGTGCCAGCAGCTTGCAGGGGACAGGGAATGAAAAACTGTTTTTT
-	TRBV3-1/TRBV3-2	-	TRBJ1-3	18	CASSQDGIQGYSGNTIYF	TGTGCCAGCAGCCAAGATGGGATTCAGGGATACTCTGGAAACACCATATATTTT
-	TRBV14	-	TRBJ2-5	14	CASSQESQVATQYF	TGTGCCAGCAGCCAAGAATCGCAGGTCGCGACCCAGTACTTC
TRBD1	TRBV28	-	TRBJ1-2	15	CASSTGQGEFGGYTF	TGTGCCAGCAGTACCGGACAGGGGGAGTTTGGGGGCTACACCTTC
-	TRBV5-5	-	TRBJ1-1	15	CASSLWTGENTEAFF	TGTGCCAGCAGCTTGTGGACGGGAGAGAACACTGAAGCTTTCTTT
TRBD2	TRBV5-1	-	TRBJ2-5	17	CASSLVVSGGRAGAQYF	TGCGCCAGCAGCTTGGTTGTTAGCGGGGGCCGGGCGGGGGCCCAGTACTTC
-	TRBV19	-	TRBJ1-1	15	CASINHRGASAEAFF	TGTGCCAGTATTAATCATCGGGGGGCGAGCGCTGAAGCTTTCTTT
-	TRBV5-1	-	TRBJ1-3	14	CASSLDRAGNTIYF	TGCGCCAGCAGCTTGGACAGGGCTGGAAACACCATATATTTT
TRBD1	TRBV7-9	-	TRBJ2-5	14	CASRGTGQGETQYF	TGTGCCAGCAGAGGGACAGGGCAGGGAGAGACCCAGTACTTC
-	TRBV7-9	once	TRBJ1-1	11	CASEENTEAFF	TGTGCCAGCGAGGAGAACACTGAAGCTTTCTTT
-	TRBV25-1	-	TRBJ1-2	14	CASSRQANLYGYTF	TGTGCCAGCAGTCGACAGGCCAACCTCTATGGCTACACCTTC
-	TRBV9	-	TRBJ1-6	16	CASSPDGHRGNSPLHF	TGTGCCAGCAGCCCCGATGGGCACCGGGGGAATTCACCCCTCCACTTT
TRBD1	TRBV19	once	TRBJ1-5	19	CASTQSWLGGASSNQPQHF	TGTGCCAGTACTCAGTCTTGGCTAGGGGGCGCCTCTAGCAATCAGCCCCAGCATTTT
-	TRBV6-6	-	TRBJ1-5	13	CASTRTPNQPQHF	TGTGCCAGCACCCGGACACCCAATCAGCCCCAGCATTTT
TRBD1	TRBV7-2	few	TRBJ1-4	14	CASSLATGSEKLFF	TGTGCCAGCAGCTTAGCGACAGGGAGCGAAAAACTGTTTTTT
TRBD1	TRBV6-6	-	TRBJ1-6	12	CASRDRDSPLHF	TGTGCCAGCAGGGACAGGGATTCACCCCTCCACTTT
-	TRBV7-6	-	TRBJ2-1	16	CASSLAPTEFYNEQFF	TGTGCCAGCAGCTTAGCGCCCACAGAGTTTTACAATGAGCAGTTCTTC
-	TRBV5-1	-	TRBJ1-1	12	CASSSESATAFF	TGCGCCAGCAGTTCCGAAAGTGCTACGGCTTTCTTT
TRBD1	TRBV7-9	-	TRBJ1-6	14	CASSPGTGRSPLHF	TGTGCCAGCAGCCCCGGGACAGGAAGATCACCCCTCCACTTT
-	TRBV28	-	TRBJ1-2	13	CASSFTGRQGYTF	TGTGCCAGCAGTTTCACTGGTCGACAAGGCTACACCTTC
-	TRBV19	-	TRBJ2-3	14	CASRTSSSTDTQYF	TGTGCCAGTAGAACATCCTCTAGCACAGATACGCAGTATTTT
TRBD2	TRBV5-1	once	TRBJ2-3	18	CASSILWASGGTPDTQYF	TGCGCCAGCAGCATTCTATGGGCTAGCGGGGGGACCCCAGATACGCAGTATTTT
-	TRBV4-1	few	TRBJ2-5	15	CASSQGTVPLETQYF	TGCGCCAGCAGCCAAGGGACAGTCCCTTTGGAGACCCAGTACTTC
-	TRBV7-8	-	TRBJ1-2	15	CASSPPGGRNYGYTF	TGTGCCAGCAGCCCGCCCGGGGGTCGGAACTATGGCTACACCTTC
-	TRBV28	few	TRBJ1-6	16	CASSLFSQGLNSPLHF	TGTGCCAGCAGTTTATTCTCTCAGGGGCTTAATTCACCCCTCCACTTT
-	TRBV18	few	TRBJ2-1	15	CASSPGQSSYNEQFF	TGTGCCAGCTCACCAGGACAATCATCCTACAATGAGCAGTTCTTC
-	TRBV5-4	-	TRBJ2-2	12	CASSINTGELFF	TGTGCCAGCAGCATAAACACCGGGGAGCTGTTTTTT
-	TRBV5-1	-	TRBJ1-3	14	CASSLYQGGNTIYF	TGCGCCAGCAGCTTGTACCAGGGTGGAAACACCATATATTTT
TRBD2	TRBV4-2	-	TRBJ2-1	20	CASSQETSGGAPSSYNEQFF	TGTGCCAGCAGCCAAGAAACTAGCGGGGGGGCTCCCAGCTCCTACAATGAGCAGTTCTTC
TRBD1	TRBV7-2	once	TRBJ1-5	14	CASSGGDRSQPQHF	TGTGCCAGCAGCGGGGGGGACAGGAGTCAGCCCCAGCATTTT
-	TRBV6-2/TRBV6-3	-	TRBJ2-5	13	CASSRGAGETQYF	TGTGCCAGCAGCAGGGGCGCGGGGGAGACCCAGTACTTC
TRBD1	TRBV10-3	-	TRBJ1-6	16	CAISESGQGAGSPLHF	TGTGCCATCAGTGAGTCGGGACAGGGGGCTGGATCACCCCTCCACTTT
-	TRBV5-6	few	TRBJ1-1	15	CASRPWEGLNTEAFF	TGTGCCAGCAGGCCATGGGAGGGTTTGAACACTGAAGCTTTCTTT
-	TRBV5-4	-	TRBJ1-6	16	CASSSRGQARNSPLHF	TGTGCCAGCAGCTCCCGAGGGCAGGCACGAAATTCACCCCTCCACTTT
TRBD1	TRBV6-4	-	TRBJ1-3	17	CASTLKGGSSSGNTIYF	TGTGCCAGCACTCTTAAAGGGGGCAGTTCCTCTGGAAACACCATATATTTT
TRBD2	TRBV5-1	few	TRBJ2-2	16	CASSVSGAVQTGELFF	TGCGCCAGCAGCGTTAGCGGGGCGGTCCAAACCGGGGAGCTGTTTTTT
TRBD1	TRBV29-1	-	TRBJ2-1	13	CSADGQGNNEQFF	TGCAGCGCTGACGGACAGGGGAACAATGAGCAGTTCTTC
-	TRBV5-4	-	TRBJ1-2	14	CASQGGGVGHGYTF	TGTGCCAGCCAAGGGGGGGGTGTTGGGCATGGCTACACCTTC
-	TRBV19	-	TRBJ2-2	16	CASSMGYSGGSGELFF	TGTGCCAGTAGTATGGGATACAGTGGGGGCTCCGGGGAGCTGTTTTTT